This T cell receptor (beta chain) was captured by sequencing in a study of response to subunit inactivated influenza vaccine. V lost 4 bases to trimming and J lost 3 bases; unmatched junction nucleotides: 13. The CDR3 extends over 18 amino acids. CDR1 and CDR2 from the germline V gene are MNHEY and SVGEGT. Using its own MiXCR run on the RT-PCR reads, TCRdb lists one record per CDR3 protein. The data show 530,000 or so distinct CDR3 sequences, 14% seen once. General observations from the study: Each seasonal flu vaccination may recruit only limited new T cells, authors suggested.

Remarks on this clonotype: Its matching antigen is unknown.

Material: PBMCs from blood, obtained 11 to 12 days after vaccination. The J gene is TRBJ2-1, the V gene TRBV6-2 or TRBV6-3, with 9 bases that match TRBD1. The sequence came from a man aged 45-65 years who received an inactivated influenza vaccine. The DNA for the CDR3 is TGTGCCAGCAGTTCGGGACAGGGAAGGGACTTGATCTACAATGAGCAGTTCTTC. Encoded protein: CASSSGQGRDLIYNEQFF.